The next 15 T cell receptor beta chains were all read from a single sample in a study of T-cell reconstitution after alpha-beta-depleted transplantation in children. During its preparation, the TCRbeta library received unique molecular identifiers. Via MiXCR, TCRdb re-called the PCR reads, giving one row per CDR3 protein. The table has around 670,000 distinct CDR3 sequences, over 10% seen once. The specimen comprised PBMCs, sampled before TCRalphabeta/CD19-depleted stem cell transplant. The source is a girl aged 2 to 9 with congenital amegakaryocytic thrombocytopenia, due to receive a stem cell transplant.

The table lists this clonotype with many counts. This chain connects TRBV6-5 to TRBJ2-1, with a weak D call TRBD1 (5 bases). The CDR3 has 11 residues. Trimming pared 5 bases from V and 10 bases from J, leaving 9 bases between. Germline values: CDR1 MNHEY, CDR2 SVGAGI. As DNA, the CDR3 is TGTGCCAGCAGTACCGCAGGGGAGCAGTTCTTC. Its protein product is CASSTAGEQFF.

This clonotype was observed a few times. The rearrangement uses TRBV5-1 and TRBJ2-7; a possible D gene is TRBD2 (6 bases). Trimming left V 2 bases short and J 0 bases short, with 9 bases between. Germline V gene sequence: CDR1 SGHRS, CDR2 YFSETQ. CDR3 length equals 14 residues. The CDR3 DNA reads as TGCGCCAGCAGCTTCGGGGGAGTCTCCTACGAGCAGTACTTC. It is translated as CASSFGGVSYEQYF.

This clonotype was detected ten times or more. The rearrangement uses TRBV5-1 and TRBJ2-7; 11 nucleotides match TRBD1. V lost 6 bases and J lost 6; bases outside the gene matches: 8. Germline CDR1 is SGHRS and CDR2 is YFSETQ. CDR3 length: 14 amino acids. The CDR3 reads CASNLGTGGVEQYF. For the CDR3, the DNA is TGCGCCAGCAACCTTGGGACAGGGGGTGTCGAGCAGTACTTC.

This clonotype occurred many times. V is TRBV7-3 and J is TRBJ2-1; no clear D gene. Trimming stripped 5 bases from V and 0 bases from J, with 11 bases between. Germline-derived CDR1 and CDR2 are SGHTA and FQGTGA. The CDR3 has 15 residues. This CDR3 reads CASSPDPNSYNEQFF. The CDR3 bases are TGTGCCAGCAGCCCCGACCCGAACTCCTACAATGAGCAGTTCTTC.

This clonotype has just a few counts. The chain carries TRBV3-1 and TRBJ1-6; 11 bases map to TRBD1. The CDR3 is 14 residues long. Unmatched junction bases numbered 3, after V lost 4 bases and J lost 10 bases. CDR1 LGHDT and CDR2 YNNKEL come from the germline V gene (reference sequence). The CDR3 DNA sequence: TGTGCCAGCAGCCCCGGGACAGGGGGATCACCCCTCCACTTT. This translates into CASSPGTGGSPLHF.

The rearrangement joins TRBV20-1 to TRBJ1-6; 7 nucleotides line up with TRBD1. CDR1 and CDR2 from the germline V gene are DFQATT and SNEGSKA (reference sequence). V shed 2 bases and J 4 bases; nucleotides not matched to a gene: 5. There are 15 residues in the CDR3. The CDR3 bases are TGCAGTGCTAGACTTGAGACAGGGTATAATTCACCCCTCCACTTT. Encoded protein: CSARLETGYNSPLHF.

This chain links TRBV27 with TRBJ2-1, with 8 positions matching TRBD1. CDR3 length: 16 amino acids. J was trimmed by 4 bases and V by 5 bases; bases with no gene match: 10. Per germline, CDR1 MNHEY and CDR2 SMNVEV (reference sequence). CDR3 sequence (DNA): TGTGCCAGCAGTACGGAGACAGGGGCGATATACAATGAGCAGTTCTTC. Translation: CASSTETGAIYNEQFF.

This CDR3 is CASISAPGYEQYF. The CDR3 DNA reads TGTGCCAGCATCTCAGCGCCGGGCTACGAGCAGTACTTC. V usage is TRBV27 and J usage is TRBJ2-7; D uncertain. This CDR3 comprises 13 residues. Germline CDR1 reads MNHEY; CDR2 reads SMNVEV (reference sequence). V was pared by 7 bases and J by 3 bases, with 13 bases between.

Ten or more counts support this clonotype. The chain links TRBV20-1 to TRBJ1-2, with 7 bases matching TRBD1. From germline, CDR1 is DFQATT and CDR2 SNEGSKA (reference sequence). Trimming took 5 bases from V and 0 from J; bases not matched to a gene: 0. The CDR3 contains 12 residues. CDR3 nucleotide sequence: TGCAGTGCTGGACAGGCTAACTATGGCTACACCTTC. It is translated as CSAGQANYGYTF.

This clonotype was counted many times. V is TRBV5-1 and J is TRBJ2-3; unclear D gene. This CDR3 has 19 amino acids. Trimming removed 0 bases at V and 5 bases at J, with 25 bases between. The germline CDR1 and CDR2 sequences are SGHRS and YFSETQ. Written as DNA, the CDR3 is TGCGCCAGCAGCTTGGCCAAGAATTATGGCGGCAACACCGTAGATACGCAGTATTTT. Encoded protein: CASSLAKNYGGNTVDTQYF. The full variable domain, with the rest looked up from reference TRBV5-1 and TRBJ2-3, is KAGVTQTPRYLIKTRGQQVTLSCSPISGHRSVSWYQQTPGQGLQFLFEYFSETQRNKGNFPGRFSGRQFSNSRSEMNVSTLELGDSALYLCASSLAKNYGGNTVDTQYFGPGTRLTVL.

This clonotype was seen a few times. The chain links TRBV7-6 to TRBJ2-7, with a possible D match to TRBD2 (5 bases). In germline, CDR1 is SGHVS, CDR2 FNYEAQ. Trimming stripped 10 bases from V and 1 base from J, with 23 bases between. This CDR3 has 16 amino acids. CDR3 region: CATPTQRMAGSYEQYF. CDR3 DNA sequence: TGTGCCACTCCGACCCAACGAATGGCGGGTTCCTACGAGCAGTACTTC.

V usage is TRBV29-1 and J usage is TRBJ2-1; 10 nucleotides match TRBD1. Germline values: CDR1 SQVTM, CDR2 ANQGSEA. Trimming cost V 6 bases and J 6 bases; bases outside gene matches: 11. The CDR3 is 15 residues long. The CDR3 bases are TGCAGCGTCCCGGGACAGGGGATCGTTGGCAATGAGCAGTTCTTC. Protein product: CSVPGQGIVGNEQFF.

This clonotype was seen at least ten times. Its ends do not fully match the called genes, so a read error is possible. The rearrangement joins TRBV20-1 to TRBJ2-3, with D uncertain. The CDR3 length is 11 residues. Per germline, CDR1 DFQATT and CDR2 SNEGSKA (reference sequence). The CDR3 sequence: CSARAKDTQYF. CDR3 sequence (DNA): TGCAGTGCCAGAGCGAAGGATACGCAGTATTTT.

Points on this clonotype: A single base separates this from a much larger clone, so it may be a read error. The chain couples TRBV7-9 to TRBJ1-2; D might be TRBD1 (5 bases). Looked up from germline, CDR1 is SEHNR and CDR2 is FQNEAQ (reference sequence). The CDR3 sequence is 13 residues long. For the CDR3, the DNA is TGTGCCCGCAGCTTATCGCTAGGGACCGGCTACACCTTC. It translates to CARSLSLGTGYTF.

This clonotype was seen at least ten times. The chain uses TRBV20-1 and TRBJ2-5; D ambiguous. Trimming took 5 bases from V and 2 from J, leaving 15 bases between them. The CDR3 extends over 14 amino acids. Per the germline V gene, CDR1 is DFQATT and CDR2 is SNEGSKA (reference sequence). CDR3: CSASLPSNQETQYF. The CDR3 DNA sequence: TGCAGTGCTTCTTTGCCGTCCAATCAAGAGACCCAGTACTTC.